This passage covers 10 T cell receptor beta chains from one sample sequenced in a study of blood T cell repertoires in COVID-19. Data came from immunoSEQ multiplex PCR; TCRdb stores just in-frame clones and leaves some out. The sample carries tens of thousands of clones, approximately 88% recorded once. Sequences were obtained from peripheral blood. These receptors originate from a man in his sixties with COVID-19, enrolled during active disease.

This chain uses TRBV6-5 with TRBJ1-2; TRBD1 aligns across 7 bases. V shed 4 bases and J 8 bases; nucleotides not matched to a gene: 10. This CDR3 region has 14 residues. Germline V lookup: CDR1 MNHEY, CDR2 SVGAGI. This chain's CDR3 is CASSSRTGSGGYTF. DNA for the CDR3: TGTGCCAGCAGTTCCCGGACAGGCTCGGGGGGCTACACCTTC.

The rearrangement uses TRBV7-2 and TRBJ2-4, with D possibly TRBD1 on 6 matching bases. The V end lost 2 bases, the J end lost 3 bases, and 17 bases lay between the germline ends. The CDR3 runs 17 residues. The germline gives CDR1 SGHTA, CDR2 FQGNSA. The CDR3 sequence: CASSLKTARGGKNIQYF. The CDR3 DNA sequence: TGTGCCAGCAGCTTAAAGACAGCCCGAGGGGGCAAAAACATTCAGTACTTC. Supplemented by reference TRBV7-2 and TRBJ2-4, the full variable domain reads GAGVSQSPSNKVTEKGKDVELRCDPISGHTALYWYRQSLGQGLEFLIYFQGNSAPDKSGLPSDRFSAERTGGSVSTLTIQRTQQEDSAVYLCASSLKTARGGKNIQYFGAGTRLSVL.

The chain couples TRBV18 to TRBJ1-5; weak D call: TRBD1 (6 bases). The germline CDR1 and CDR2 sequences are KGHSH and LQKENI. CDR3 length equals 16 residues. V gave up 3 bases and J gave up 6 bases, with 18 bases separating them. The CDR3 loop reads CASSPRAGVRLQPQHF. CDR3 DNA: TGTGCCAGCTCACCGCGGGCAGGGGTACGGCTTCAGCCCCAGCATTTT.

The rearrangement links TRBV7-9 to TRBJ2-7; 7 bases agree with TRBD1. The germline V gene has CDR1 SEHNR and CDR2 FQNEAQ (reference sequence). Unmatched junction bases numbered 12, after V lost 5 bases and J lost 2 bases. This CDR3 is 16 amino acids long. CDR3 region: CASSPGYRGQPYEQYF. The CDR3, as DNA: TGTGCCAGCAGCCCAGGATACAGGGGACAGCCCTACGAGCAGTACTTC.

DNA for the CDR3: TGTGCCAGCAGTTGGGGGGGATTGGGAACTGAAGCTTTCTTT. Translated: CASSWGGLGTEAFF. J is TRBJ1-1 and V is TRBV27; D possibly corresponds to TRBD1 (5 bases). Germline-derived CDR1 and CDR2 are MNHEY and SMNVEV (reference sequence). V was cut by 4 bases and J by 5 bases, with 14 bases left in between. The CDR3 is 14 residues long.

The chain carries TRBV3-1 (or the pseudogene TRBV3-2) and TRBJ1-1; 7 bases align to TRBD1. This CDR3 is 14 amino acids long. J lost 3 bases, V lost 8 bases, and 9 bases had no gene match. The germline V gene encodes CDR1 LGHDT and CDR2 YNNKEL (reference sequence). The CDR3 region has the DNA TGTGCCAGCTCCCCCCGGGACAGATACACTGAAGCTTTCTTT. It translates to CASSPRDRYTEAFF.

This chain links TRBV27 with TRBJ1-5; TRBD1 aligns across 9 bases. Germline CDR1 MNHEY, CDR2 SMNVEV (reference sequence). Unmatched junction bases numbered 12, after V lost 10 bases and J lost 5 bases. The CDR3 contains 15 residues. The CDR3 DNA follows: TGTGCCACCGGGAAACAGGGGGCGCGGGATCAGCCCCAGCATTTT. It specifies CATGKQGARDQPQHF.

The chain is built from TRBV6-6 and TRBJ1-5; a weak D match, TRBD1 (6 bases). Germline V gives CDR1 MNHNY, CDR2 SVGAGI (reference sequence). CDR3 size: 14 residues. V was trimmed by 2 bases and J by 2 bases, leaving 7 bases between them. This CDR3 is CASSYEGGNQPQHF. The CDR3 nucleotides read TGTGCCAGCAGTTACGAGGGGGGCAATCAGCCCCAGCATTTT.

V is TRBV5-1 and J is TRBJ1-1; D gene uncertain. V was pared by 4 bases and J by 4 bases, with 11 bases between. Germline values: CDR1 SGHRS, CDR2 YFSETQ. There are 13 residues in the CDR3. The CDR3: CASSVGLATEAFF. Written as DNA, the CDR3 is TGCGCCAGCAGCGTGGGGTTAGCCACTGAAGCTTTCTTT.

The V gene is TRBV29-1, the J gene TRBJ1-2, with 7 bases lining up with TRBD1. The CDR3 covers 12 residues. CDR1 SQVTM and CDR2 ANQGSEA come from the germline V gene. V shed 5 bases and J 3 bases; nucleotides not matched to a gene: 3. CDR3 nucleotides: TGCAGCGTTCCAACAGGGGACTATGGCTACACCTTC. The encoded protein is CSVPTGDYGYTF.